The clone carrying this T cell receptor (beta chain) has ten or more counts. Antigen unknown. Among the patients, none had received any treatment before thyroid surgery. Per the original data handling: CDR3 was compared across clinicopathological groups, and the resulting differences were used to build a distant-metastasis classifier for papillary thyroid cancer. TCRdb recomputed clones from the PCR reads via MiXCR. It is TCRdb's table, rather than the study itself, that gives the V and J calls and clone size. The sample holds about 92,000 clones, about 16% seen once. The record originates from a study of metastatic and nonmetastatic thyroid tumors. About the study: A comparison of repertoires was made across blood and tumor or nodule tissue from malignant and benign thyroid patients.

Looked up from germline, CDR1 is GTSNPN and CDR2 is SVGIG (reference sequence). J was trimmed by 5 bases and V by 5 bases; bases with no gene match: 7. The CDR3 extends over 13 amino acids. Notes on the study in general: In blood and tumor, TCR beta diversity was reportedly significantly higher in malignant thyroid tumors than in benign nodules.

This chain joins TRBV30 and TRBJ1-1, with 8 bases identical to TRBD1. The TCR sequence derives from a female donor with papillary thyroid cancer or a benign thyroid nodule (not recorded which). Some clones in this sample may be carry-over from other donors' samples. Source material: blood. CDR3 DNA: TGTGCCTGGGCGGACAGGGCGAAGACTGAAGCTTTCTTT. This translates into CAWADRAKTEAFF.